What follows is one T cell receptor beta chain and its context. These data come from a study of blood T cell repertoires in COVID-19. Trimming cost V 4 bases and J 8 bases; bases outside gene matches: 5. CDR1 and CDR2 (germline): MDHEN, SYDVKM. The CDR3 covers 14 residues. Study processing details: Reference gene primer amplification gave nucleated cell count estimates. Using immunoSEQ multiplex PCR, the repertoire was profiled, and TCRdb retains in-frame clones only, with some absent. V and J calls plus clone size are reproduced from that table; the DNA served to infer D and trimming. The table records under 400,000 clones, roughly 89% of them present only once.

Sequencing used peripheral blood. The chain links TRBV28 to TRBJ1-4; 9 bases fit TRBD1. This clonotype was obtained from a woman between 55 and 75 years old with COVID-19, enrolled during active disease. Written as DNA, the CDR3 is TGTGCCAGCAGTTCACCGGGACAGGGCGAAAAACTGTTTTTT. Residues: CASSSPGQGEKLFF. Full variable domain (rest looked up from reference TRBV28 and TRBJ1-4): DVKVTQSSRYLVKRTGEKVFLECVQDMDHENMFWYRQDPGLGLRLIYFSYDVKMKEKGDIPEGYSVSREKKERFSLILESASTNQTSMYLCASSSPGQGEKLFFGSGTQLSVL.